This T cell receptor (beta chain) was documented in a study of OX40 agonist ivuxolimab in advanced cancers. Blood samples were obtained at baseline, cycle 4 day 1, and cycle 7 day 1. About this clone itself: Its antigen is currently unknown.

Findings and caveats of the study: Both CD4+ and CD8+ T cell populations in blood had undergone clonal expansion by week 6 at 0.1 to 3.0 mg/kg. The antigens recognized by the expanded peripheral T cells, that is their antigen specificity, were not determined.

Method: immunoSEQ multiplex PCR; TCRdb's copy keeps in-frame clones and lacks some. Of some 71,000 clones in the sample, over 80% were seen once. Specimen: CD4+ or CD8+ T cells sorted from blood, collected in a trial of the OX40 agonist ivuxolimab. The sequence derives from an adult with an advanced solid tumor such as melanoma, head and neck, liver or kidney cancer.

Written as DNA, the CDR3 is TGTGCCAGCAGCCTCGTAGGGGGCACCGGGGAGCTGTTTTTT. Encoded protein: CASSLVGGTGELFF. The V gene is TRBV14, the J gene TRBJ2-2; D may be TRBD1 (6 bases). CDR1 is SGHDN and CDR2 is FVKESK in the germline V gene. V was clipped by 4 bases and J by 4 bases, with 10 bases between them. This CDR3 is built from 14 residues.